This T cell receptor beta chain was sequenced in a study of T cell responses to AZD1222 COVID-19 vaccine (dated by TCRdb to the early 2020s). For context, the study as a whole: AZD1222 recipients whose second dose came at about 4 weeks and those whose second dose came at about 12 weeks were combined into one group, since spike-specific TCR depth and breadth did not differ between the two schedules. TCR sequencing covered about 230 trial participants: 200 to 210 given two doses of AZD1222 and approximately 26 given two doses of MenACWY control vaccine. Trial participants were enrolled by age into subgroups of 18-55, 56-69 and 70-plus years, and around 150, 28 and 57 TCR-sequenced participants, respectively, were included in these subgroups. Beyond this particular receptor, the publication reports: Vaccine-associated CD4 TCRs spanned the whole spike protein, with dominant responses in regions 160-218 and 743-854. In the small 56-69-year group, the increase in depth fell short of significance, most likely because of low power. Because no day 14 peak-response samples were available, repertoires were characterized only after the peak T cell response. Only 5 to 7 AZD1222 recipients were SARS-CoV-2 seropositive at baseline, limiting conclusions about previously exposed vaccinees. After two AZD1222 doses, both the breadth and the depth of spike-specific TCRs were significantly higher than at day 0 and than in MenACWY recipients. Most participants were white British and females outnumbered males, and the authors suggested that clonal diversity may have been underestimated. Reportedly, close to half of the unique spike-specific TCRs recognized epitopes lying outside the regions that are mutated in the B.1.351 and B.1.1.7 variants.

The time point label corresponds to: baseline before first vaccination. Samples from vaccinated people were obtained from the UK trials COV001 and COV002, which included a single-blind randomized controlled phase 2/3 trial of AZD1222 (ChAdOx1 nCoV-19) in healthy adults. For TCRbeta chain sequencing, PBMC samples were collected from trial participants at day 0 and at day 28 after the second dose. For this clone: The antigen it binds to is not known. Per-base qualities were not stored, and no clone one base away is much larger.

The CDR3 regions of human TCRbeta chains were analyzed by immunosequencing. In the authors' own workflow: TCRs in the repertoires were matched against a reference library of SARS-CoV-2-specific TCRs that had been generated with the MIRA antigen-specificity platform. Breadth meant the fraction of unique TCRs that were SARS-CoV-2-associated, whereas depth meant the fraction of total T cells that were SARS-CoV-2-associated. Using the MIRA data, each spike-specific TCR was mapped to the spike region that the TCR reacts to and placed in a CD4 or CD8 class. Log10-transformed breadth and depth values were compared by one-way ANOVA with Sidak's multiple comparisons tests. The source is immuneACCESS, and TCRdb retained only in-frame sequences with V and J called. Part of the clones is not carried over; for the studies checked, unresolved V genes explain less than half of this, and the remainder is unexplained. The D gene and trimming were derived from the DNA, and the V and J assignments and clone size from that table. The sample table contains about 120,000 clones; only one count was recorded for roughly nine tenths of them. The ten most abundant clones make up 2.4% of the sample.

The source of this sequence is an adult in good health. The starting material was peripheral blood, obtained on day 0 of AZD1222 vaccination.

The DNA sequence is TGTGCCAGCAGCCCAAGACCTGACTCGGTCGGGGAGCTGTTTTTT. Its translation reads: CASSPRPDSVGELFF. The chain uses TRBV7-9 and TRBJ2-2; no D gene is confidently identified. V is shortened by 5 bases, J by 7 bases, and the region joining them spans 17 bases. Measured from the cysteine to the phenylalanine, the CDR3 is 15 residues long. The read is trimmed to its CDR3 DNA, 45 bases read in frame from base 1. CDR1 and CDR2, looked up from the germline V gene (reference sequence), are SEHNR and FQNEAQ. Where the CDR3 stops, the reference TRBV7-9 and TRBJ2-2 genes take over; the full variable domain is DTGVSQNPRHKITKRGQNVTFRCDPISEHNRLYWYRQTLGQGPEFLTYFQNEAQLEKSRLLSDRFSAERPKGSFSTLEIQRTEQGDSAMYLCASSPRPDSVGELFFGEGSRLTVL.